This TCR beta chain was found in a study of blood T cell repertoires in COVID-19. Study-level background: Specimens from acute and convalescent COVID-19 originated in the United States, Italy and Spain. Nucleic acid was either cDNA or gDNA, and it came from T cells, B-cell-depleted T cells, or PBMCs.

Profiling relied on immunoSEQ multiplex PCR, and the TCRdb table lists in-frame clones only, not all of them. The sample has more than 110,000 clones, over 75% seen once. Trimming shortened V by 1 base and J by 5 bases, and 10 bases separated the two germline ends. The CDR3 contains 14 residues. Germline assignment: CDR1 SGHRS and CDR2 YFSETQ. This rearrangement joins TRBV5-1 to TRBJ2-1; tentative D call: TRBD1 (5 bases). The TCR was taken from a human donor in a cohort sampled during active COVID-19. Sequenced: peripheral blood. The CDR3 loop is CASSLWGGDNEQFF. CDR3 coding DNA: TGCGCCAGCAGCTTGTGGGGCGGAGACAATGAGCAGTTCTTC. The complete variable domain, with remaining parts taken from reference TRBV5-1 and TRBJ2-1, reads KAGVTQTPRYLIKTRGQQVTLSCSPISGHRSVSWYQQTPGQGLQFLFEYFSETQRNKGNFPGRFSGRQFSNSRSEMNVSTLELGDSALYLCASSLWGGDNEQFFGPGTRLTVL.